Listed below are T cell receptor beta chains from one sample, sequenced in a study of OX40 agonist ivuxolimab in advanced cancers. Only in-frame clones appear in the TCRdb table, and some are missing; sequencing was by immunoSEQ multiplex PCR. The table includes roughly 92,000 clones, approximately 92% detected once. The input for sequencing was CD4+ or CD8+ T cells sorted from blood, taken in a trial of the OX40 agonist ivuxolimab. The source of these receptors is an adult with an advanced solid tumor such as melanoma, head and neck, liver or kidney cancer. The CDR3 runs from the conserved cysteine through the conserved F or W. The D gene is left open where the match is weak. The listing skips clone size in some rows; elsewhere it reads once, few, many or a size class.

>NA|TRBV25-1|TRBJ2-1|TRBD2
TGTGCCAGCAGTGCCGGGACTACATTTTACAATGAGCAGTTCTTC
CASSAGTTFYNEQFF
>NA|TRBV6-5|TRBJ1-6|NA
TGTGCCAGCAGTTACTCGCTACAGGGTAGGGCACCCCTCCACTTT
CASSYSLQGRAPLHF
>NA|TRBV2|TRBJ1-1|TRBD1
TGTGCCAGCAGTGAAACAGGGGTACACACTGAAGCTTTCTTT
CASSETGVHTEAFF
>few|TRBV4-2|TRBJ2-7|TRBD1
TGTGCCAGCAGCCAGACAGGGATCTCCTACGAGCAGTACTTC
CASSQTGISYEQYF
>NA|TRBV10-1|TRBJ1-2|NA
TGCGCCAGCAGTGCAGGGGCTAACTATGGCTACACCTTC
CASSAGANYGYTF
>NA|TRBV7-2|TRBJ1-2|NA
TGTGCCAGCAGCTTAGGGGGTGAAGGCTACACCTTC
CASSLGGEGYTF
>NA|TRBV19|TRBJ2-3|NA
TGTGCCAGTAGTCCCAGCCTTGGGACAGATACGCAGTATTTT
CASSPSLGTDTQYF
>NA|TRBV9|TRBJ1-2|TRBD1
TGTGCCAGCAGCGAGGGGACAGGGGACTATGGCTACACCTTC
CASSEGTGDYGYTF
>NA|TRBV27|TRBJ2-4|NA
TGTGCCAGCAGTCTTCAGGGACCCATAGCCAAAAACATTCAGTACTTC
CASSLQGPIAKNIQYF
>NA|TRBV5-4|TRBJ1-2|NA
TGTGCCAGCAGATCTTCCATCACAGGGTTCTATGGCTACACCTTC
CASRSSITGFYGYTF
>NA|TRBV27|TRBJ1-1|NA
TGTGCCAGCAGTTTACAGGTGAACACTGAAGCTTTCTTT
CASSLQVNTEAFF
>NA|TRBV4-2|TRBJ2-2|TRBD2
TGTGCCAGCAGCCAACGACTAGCGGGAGGGCTCTCTTCGAACACCGGGGAGCTGTTTTTT
CASSQRLAGGLSSNTGELFF
>NA|TRBV18|TRBJ2-1|NA
TGTGCCAGCTCACAGGCCCGGAGCTCCTACAATGAGCAGTTCTTC
CASSQARSSYNEQFF
>once|TRBV27|TRBJ2-3|NA
TGTGCTCAGGGGCGGGGCGATCTTAGCACAGATACGCAGTATTTT
CAQGRGDLSTDTQYF
>NA|TRBV4-2|TRBJ2-1|NA
TGTGCCAGCAGCCAAGATGATTATGAGCAGTTCTTC
CASSQDDYEQFF